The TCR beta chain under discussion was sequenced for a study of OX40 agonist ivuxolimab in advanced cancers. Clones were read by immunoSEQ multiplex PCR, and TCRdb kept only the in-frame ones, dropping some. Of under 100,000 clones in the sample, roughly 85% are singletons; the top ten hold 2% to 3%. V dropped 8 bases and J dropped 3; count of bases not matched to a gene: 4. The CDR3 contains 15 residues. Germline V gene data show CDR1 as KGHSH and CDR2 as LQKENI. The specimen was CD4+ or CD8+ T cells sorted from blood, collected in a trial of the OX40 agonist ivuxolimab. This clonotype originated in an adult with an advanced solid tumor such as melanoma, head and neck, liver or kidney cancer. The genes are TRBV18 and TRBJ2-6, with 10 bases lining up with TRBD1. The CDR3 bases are TGTGCCAGCCGGACAGGGGGAGATGGGGCCAACGTCCTGACTTTC. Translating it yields CASRTGGDGANVLTF.